Here is one TCR beta chain with its context. This sample was taken from a study of T cell changes during pregnancy in multiple sclerosis. The repertoire was sequenced with immunoSEQ multiplex PCR; TCRdb's copy has only in-frame clones and lacks some. The sample lists about 50,000 clones, about 93% seen once, with 0.39% in the top ten. CDR3 length: 15 residues. Trimming took 4 bases from V and 4 from J, leaving 14 bases between them. Germline V gene data show CDR1 as SNHLY and CDR2 as FYNNEI. V and J are TRBV2 and TRBJ2-1; a possible D gene is TRBD2 (5 bases). This receptor was taken from a female donor with multiple sclerosis, enrolled in a pregnancy study. The sequenced sample was CD4+ T cells from peripheral blood mononuclear cells, obtained after pregnancy. The CDR3 nucleotides are TGTGCCAGCAGTGGGGAGTTAGGCTCGTACAATGAGCAGTTCTTC. It codes for CASSGELGSYNEQFF.